The rows below give T cell receptor beta chains drawn from one sample of a study of shared clonotypes between healthy human individuals. Sequencing used immunoSEQ multiplex PCR; TCRdb keeps in-frame clones, though not all of them. The table has nearly 500,000 clones, 60% to 85% seen once; the top ten hold approximately 13%. Sequenced input: PBMCs. All receptors derive from a woman aged 40-49 years in good health. Some clones in this sample may be carry-over from other donors' samples. Each CDR3 is given with its conserved first and last residue. D genes are given only for firm matches. Clone sizes are given selectively: once, few, many, or a class where the clone is expanded.

size	D	J	V	DNA	CDR3
.	.	TRBJ1-1	TRBV15	TGTGCCACCAGCAGACATGTGGGGCCGAACACTGAAGCTTTCTTT	CATSRHVGPNTEAFF
.	TRBD1	TRBJ2-2	TRBV11-3	TGTGCCAGCAGCTTAGATTGGTCGACAGGGTACACCGGGGAGCTGTTTTTT	CASSLDWSTGYTGELFF
.	TRBD1	TRBJ2-2	TRBV30	TGTGCCTGGGCCAGGGGGACCACCGGGGAGCTGTTTTTT	CAWARGTTGELFF
.	.	TRBJ2-1	TRBV9	TGTGCCAGCACAGCCGAGTCCTACAATGAGCAGTTCTTC	CASTAESYNEQFF
.	TRBD1	TRBJ2-2	TRBV19	TGTGCCAGTAGTCCGGGACAGCGGACCGCCGGGGAGCTGTTTTTT	CASSPGQRTAGELFF
.	.	TRBJ1-3	TRBV5-4	TGTGCCAGCAGCCGGACCCATGGGGGGTCTGGAAACACCATATATTTT	CASSRTHGGSGNTIYF
.	TRBD1	TRBJ2-6	TRBV28	TGTGCCAGCAGTCCACCGGGACAGTTGAGCTCTGGGGCCAACGTCCTGACTTTC	CASSPPGQLSSGANVLTF
.	.	TRBJ2-7	TRBV11-2	TGTGCCAGCAGCTTAGATGGGACCCCCTACTCCTACGAGCAGTACTTC	CASSLDGTPYSYEQYF
.	TRBD2	TRBJ2-7	TRBV28	TGTGCCAGCAGTTTAAGCGGGAGTCAATCCTACGAGCAGTACTTC	CASSLSGSQSYEQYF
.	.	TRBJ1-5	TRBV9	TGTGCCAGCAGCGTAGAGGCAGGGCAGCAGCCCCAGCATTTT	CASSVEAGQQPQHF
.	.	TRBJ2-5	TRBV21-1	TGTGCCAGCAGCAAACGCCTGCGAAGCGAATCAAGACAAGAGACCCAGTACTTC	CASSKRLRSESRQETQYF
.	TRBD1	TRBJ1-1	TRBV19	TGTGCCAGTATAGGTCCGGGGACAGGGAGATTACGGGCTTTCTTT	CASIGPGTGRLRAFF
few	.	TRBJ1-4	TRBV5-1	TGCGCCAGCGCTGAGGGCACCGCAACTAATGAAAAACTGTTTTTT	CASAEGTATNEKLFF
.	.	TRBJ1-3	TRBV15	TGTGCCACCAGCAGAGATCGATCTGGAAACACCATATATTTT	CATSRDRSGNTIYF
.	.	TRBJ2-2	TRBV4-3	TGCGCCAGCAGCCAAGATTTGGGACCTAGCGGGGAGCTGTTTTTT	CASSQDLGPSGELFF
.	.	TRBJ2-5	TRBV28	TGTGCCAGCGGCTCCGGGACCCAGTACTTC	CASGSGTQYF
.	.	TRBJ2-1	TRBV5-1	TGCGCCAGCAGCTTGGAAGGAAATGAGCAGTTCTTC	CASSLEGNEQFF
.	.	TRBJ1-5	TRBV10-3	TGTGCCATCAGTGAGTCGATGGACCCTCTGGGACGGCCCCAGCATTTT	CAISESMDPLGRPQHF
once	TRBD1	TRBJ2-7	TRBV5-4	TGTGCCAGCAGACCTACTCCGGGACAGGAGTACTACGAGCAGTACTTC	CASRPTPGQEYYEQYF
.	.	TRBJ1-4	TRBV5-1	TGCGCCAGCAGCTTGGCTCGAATCGACAGCGGGGGTAATGAAAAACTGTTTTTT	CASSLARIDSGGNEKLFF
.	TRBD1	TRBJ2-7	TRBV7-3	TGTGCCAGCAGCTCCCGGGACAGGGTCGACGAGCAGTACTTC	CASSSRDRVDEQYF
.	.	TRBJ2-1	TRBV14	TGTGCCAGCAGCCAAGACAGATTCAATGAGCAGTTCTTC	CASSQDRFNEQFF
few	.	TRBJ2-3	TRBV27	TGTGCCAGCAGGTGGTCCTACCAGAACACAGATACGCAGTATTTT	CASRWSYQNTDTQYF
.	.	TRBJ2-1	TRBV7-2	TGTGCCAGCAGCCCCAGCTATTCAGGGTGGAATGAGCAGTTCTTC	CASSPSYSGWNEQFF
.	.	TRBJ2-3	TRBV2	TGTGCCAGCAACAAAGATAGCACAGATACGCAGTATTTT	CASNKDSTDTQYF
.	.	TRBJ2-2	TRBV5-1	TGCGCCAGCAGCCCTATACCTGCCGGGGACACCGGGGAGCTGTTTTTT	CASSPIPAGDTGELFF
.	.	TRBJ1-2	TRBV13	TGTGCCAGCAGTTCGGACACCCGAAATGGCTACACCTTC	CASSSDTRNGYTF
.	TRBD1	TRBJ1-3	TRBV5-6	TGTGCCAGCAGCTTGCTGGGCAGGGGGGCTGGAAACACCATATATTTT	CASSLLGRGAGNTIYF
.	TRBD1	TRBJ1-4	TRBV5-1	TGCGCCAGCAGCACGACCGGGACAGGACTACGGCGAACTAATGAAAAACTGTTTTTT	CASSTTGTGLRRTNEKLFF
.	TRBD1	TRBJ1-1	TRBV7-9	TGTGCCAGCACCCGGACAGGGGACACTGAAGCTTTCTTT	CASTRTGDTEAFF
.	.	TRBJ2-6	TRBV7-9	TGTGCCAGCAGCACATTTAGGACGGGCACCTCTGGGGCCAACGCCCTGACTTTC	CASSTFRTGTSGANALTF
.	.	TRBJ1-6	TRBV28	TGTGCCAGCAGCCCCAGGAATTCACTCAATAATTCACCCCTCCACTTT	CASSPRNSLNNSPLHF
once	.	TRBJ1-3	TRBV18	TGTGCCAGCTCACCCTTACAGGGAACTGGAAACACCATATATTTT	CASSPLQGTGNTIYF
.	TRBD2	TRBJ2-2	TRBV7-3	TGTGCCAGCAGCAGACTAGCATCCGGGGAGCTGTTTTTT	CASSRLASGELFF
.	.	TRBJ1-1	TRBV7-2	TGTGCCAGCAGCTTAGGCGGGGGGATAGCTTTCTTT	CASSLGGGIAFF
.	TRBD2	TRBJ2-1	TRBV7-2	TGTGCCAGCAGCTTAGAGGCCCTAGCGGCCGCCCCCTACAATGAGCAGTTCTTC	CASSLEALAAAPYNEQFF
.	.	TRBJ2-3	TRBV5-1	TGCGCCAGCAGCGCGGACGGGGGTCTGCCAGATACGCAGTATTTT	CASSADGGLPDTQYF
many	TRBD1	TRBJ2-7	TRBV5-1	TGCGCCAGCAACTTGCAGGGGGCAAACGAGCAGTACTTC	CASNLQGANEQYF